The clone carrying this T cell receptor beta chain was counted a single time. Its specificity is unknown. These data come from a study of CD8+CD57+ T cells in acquired aplastic anemia. About the study: Sorted CD4+ and CD8+ cells yielded roughly 3 ug of DNA on average. The study obtained about 11 million reads on average for CD4+ cells from healthy donors. General study results and limits: Patients shared under 30 CD8+ CDR3 sequences with controls. Patients and controls were not found to differ significantly in CD8+ Simpson's diversity.

For CDR3 and TCR beta VDJ profiling, genomic DNA was the template used. From the reads, TCRdb called clonotypes with MiXCR, one entry per CDR3 protein. This sample yields about 68,000 distinct CDR3 sequences, of which roughly 50% are seen a single time; about 8.5% belongs to the top ten. The CDR3 sequence is 14 residues long. J was trimmed by 5 bases and V by 4 bases; bases with no gene match: 7. Germline-derived CDR1 and CDR2 are MNHNS and SASEGT. Sequences were obtained from sorted CD4+, CD8+, or CD8+CD57+ T cells (not recorded which) from PBMCs. This chain connects TRBV6-1 to TRBJ2-5, with 7 nucleotides matching TRBD1. This receptor was taken from a human donor in good health, serving as a control. This chain's CDR3 is CASSVSRRGETQYF. The CDR3, as DNA: TGTGCCAGCAGTGTATCCCGCAGGGGGGAGACCCAGTACTTC.